This is a list of T cell receptor beta chains from one sample in a study of OX40 agonist ivuxolimab in advanced cancers. Clones were sequenced by immunoSEQ multiplex PCR, and TCRdb holds only the in-frame ones, with some missing. This table has some 130,000 clones, more than 80% appearing once. The source material was CD4+ or CD8+ T cells sorted from blood, sampled in a trial of the OX40 agonist ivuxolimab. Receptor source: an adult with an advanced solid tumor such as melanoma, head and neck, liver or kidney cancer. Each CDR3 is given with its conserved first and last residue. A D gene is named only where the DNA matches it firmly. A row's size may be missing; if present it is once, few, many or a size class.

clone_size	d_call	v_call	j_call	cdr3_aa	cdr3_nt
.	.	TRBV2	TRBJ1-1	CASSESTGANTEAFF	TGTGCCAGCAGTGAGTCGACAGGTGCGAACACTGAAGCTTTCTTT
.	TRBD1	TRBV2	TRBJ1-4	CASKLDRSNEKLFF	TGTGCCAGCAAGCTGGACAGGTCGAATGAAAAACTGTTTTTT
.	.	TRBV28	TRBJ2-7	CASSSPAGYEQYF	TGTGCCAGCAGCTCCCCCGCGGGCTACGAGCAGTACTTC
.	.	TRBV2	TRBJ1-1	CASTYRQMNTEAFF	TGTGCCAGCACTTATCGGCAGATGAACACTGAAGCTTTCTTT
.	.	TRBV30	TRBJ1-2	CAWRQNYGYTF	TGTGCCTGGAGGCAAAACTATGGCTACACCTTC
.	.	TRBV9	TRBJ1-2	CASERGGGYGYTF	TGTGCCAGCGAGAGGGGGGGTGGCTATGGCTACACCTTC
.	.	TRBV5-5	TRBJ2-5	CASSLAEETQYF	TGTGCCAGCAGCTTGGCAGAAGAGACCCAGTACTTC
few	.	TRBV6-4	TRBJ1-6	CASIGPSSYNSPLHF	TGTGCCAGCATTGGCCCTAGCTCCTATAATTCACCCCTCCACTTT
.	TRBD1	TRBV6-5	TRBJ1-3	CASSPGTGVNTIYF	TGTGCCAGCAGCCCGGGGACAGGGGTAAACACCATATATTTT
.	.	TRBV4-1	TRBJ1-4	CASSQDQTATNEKLFF	TGCGCCAGCAGCCAAGACCAGACAGCAACTAATGAAAAACTGTTTTTT
few	.	TRBV6-1	TRBJ2-7	CASSQGQGALYEQYF	TGTGCCAGCAGCCAGGGGCAGGGAGCTCTATACGAGCAGTACTTC
.	.	TRBV28	TRBJ1-1	CASTLHTSVNTEAFF	TGTGCCAGCACCCTCCACACTAGCGTTAACACTGAAGCTTTCTTT
.	.	TRBV28	TRBJ2-6	CATNNWVGANVLTF	TGTGCCACCAACAATTGGGTGGGGGCCAACGTCCTGACTTTC
.	.	TRBV9	TRBJ2-1	CASSRRTADNEQFF	TGTGCCAGCAGCCGACGGACAGCTGACAATGAGCAGTTCTTC
.	TRBD1	TRBV10-3	TRBJ1-1	CAIKRGLSEGGGFDTEAFF	TGTGCCATCAAAAGAGGGTTATCCGAGGGAGGGGGCTTTGACACTGAAGCTTTCTTT
.	.	TRBV7-9	TRBJ1-2	CASSTRAGYTF	TGTGCCAGCAGCACTCGGGCGGGCTACACCTTC
.	.	TRBV28	TRBJ2-5	CASRSPTGFETQYF	TGTGCCAGCAGGTCCCCGACAGGTTTTGAGACCCAGTACTTC
.	.	TRBV29-1	TRBJ2-3	CSVEQGTDTQYF	TGCAGCGTTGAGCAGGGTACGGATACGCAGTATTTT
.	.	TRBV10-1	TRBJ2-2	CASSLGGGDRNTGELFF	TGCGCCAGCAGTCTCGGTGGCGGGGACAGGAACACCGGGGAGCTGTTTTTT
.	.	TRBV18	TRBJ2-7	CASSGLGEIYEQYF	TGTGCCAGCTCAGGTTTAGGGGAGATCTACGAGCAGTACTTC
.	TRBD1	TRBV9	TRBJ1-5	CASSPDRGKGNQPQHF	TGTGCCAGCAGCCCAGACAGGGGTAAGGGCAATCAGCCCCAGCATTTT
.	TRBD2	TRBV27	TRBJ2-6	CASSLRGGGGFAGANVLTF	TGTGCCAGCAGTTTGAGGGGCGGGGGAGGGTTTGCTGGGGCCAACGTCCTGACTTTC
.	.	TRBV30	TRBJ1-3	CAWRDSGNTIYF	TGTGCCTGGAGGGACTCAGGAAACACCATATATTTT
.	TRBD1	TRBV18	TRBJ2-3	CASSPDRATDTQYF	TGTGCCAGCTCACCGGACAGGGCCACAGATACGCAGTATTTT
once	.	TRBV7-2	TRBJ2-3	CASSSQVLARPLAQYF	TGTGCCAGCAGCTCTCAGGTGTTAGCCCGCCCGTTGGCGCAGTATTTT
.	.	TRBV6-6	TRBJ1-5	CASSYLGASGNQPQHF	TGTGCCAGCAGTTACCTTGGGGCAAGCGGGAATCAGCCCCAGCATTTT
once	.	TRBV6-6	TRBJ2-7	CASRAGQLYEQYF	TGTGCCAGCAGAGCCGGACAGCTCTACGAGCAGTACTTC
.	.	TRBV5-4	TRBJ2-5	CASSLTSGETQYF	TGTGCCAGCAGCTTGACTAGTGGCGAGACCCAGTACTTC
.	.	TRBV5-1	TRBJ2-5	CASSRDRKETQYF	TGCGCCAGCAGCAGAGATCGAAAAGAGACCCAGTACTTC
.	.	TRBV20-1	TRBJ1-1	CSARGLLAFF	TGCAGTGCTAGGGGCCTTTTAGCTTTCTTT
.	TRBD2	TRBV11-2	TRBJ2-3	CATGGFTDTQYF	TGTGCCACGGGAGGTTTCACAGATACGCAGTATTTT
.	.	TRBV5-1	TRBJ1-1	CASSLAGSTNTEAFF	TGCGCCAGCAGCTTGGCCGGCAGCACGAACACTGAAGCTTTCTTT
.	TRBD1	TRBV5-1	TRBJ2-7	CASSHGGTGGPGYEQYF	TGCGCCAGCAGCCACGGGGGGACAGGGGGCCCGGGGTACGAGCAGTACTTC
once	.	TRBV5-1	TRBJ2-5	CASSPGTLGGETQYF	TGCGCCAGCAGCCCCGGGACCCTTGGAGGGGAGACCCAGTACTTC
.	TRBD1	TRBV6-6	TRBJ1-5	CASSAGQGKSQPQHF	TGTGCCAGCAGCGCCGGACAGGGGAAGTCTCAGCCCCAGCATTTT
medium-sized	.	TRBV2	TRBJ1-5	CASSESNQPQHF	TGTGCCAGCAGTGAAAGCAATCAGCCCCAGCATTTT
.	.	TRBV28	TRBJ2-4	CASSSGADAKNIQYF	TGTGCCAGCAGTTCGGGGGCCGATGCCAAAAACATTCAGTACTTC
.	.	TRBV5-1	TRBJ2-3	CASSLDRGRTDTQYF	TGCGCCAGCAGCTTGGACCGGGGTCGCACAGATACGCAGTATTTT
.	TRBD1	TRBV18	TRBJ1-3	CATYPDRVLPSGNTIYF	TGTGCCACATACCCGGACAGGGTTTTACCCTCTGGAAACACCATATATTTT
once	.	TRBV19	TRBJ2-5	CASSLEGGGRGRAQYF	TGTGCCAGTAGTCTGGAGGGGGGGGGCCGCGGTCGGGCCCAGTACTTC
.	.	TRBV28	TRBJ2-1	CASSLRGGNEQFF	TGTGCCAGCAGTTTGAGGGGGGGCAATGAGCAGTTCTTC
.	.	TRBV18	TRBJ1-5	CASSPRQLEPQHF	TGTGCCAGCTCACCACGGCAGCTCGAACCCCAGCATTTT
.	.	TRBV6-1	TRBJ1-5	CASSEWGEQPQHF	TGTGCCAGCAGTGAATGGGGGGAGCAGCCCCAGCATTTT
.	.	TRBV28	TRBJ1-5	CASSLGRGSQPQHF	TGTGCCAGCAGTTTAGGTCGGGGAAGTCAGCCCCAGCATTTT
.	TRBD1	TRBV27	TRBJ1-6	CASRDRGHNSPLHF	TGTGCCAGCAGGGACAGGGGGCACAATTCACCCCTCCACTTT
.	.	TRBV5-1	TRBJ2-5	CASSFSTDETQYF	TGCGCCAGCAGCTTCAGTACCGACGAGACCCAGTACTTC
.	.	TRBV19	TRBJ1-1	CASTLNMEPALGEAFF	TGTGCCAGTACCCTAAACATGGAACCCGCCCTTGGGGAAGCTTTCTTT
.	.	TRBV5-6	TRBJ1-4	CASSLGAATTNEKLFF	TGTGCCAGCAGCTTGGGGGCAGCAACAACTAATGAAAAACTGTTTTTT
.	TRBD1	TRBV12-5	TRBJ1-5	CASAPGGGQPQHF	TGTGCTAGTGCTCCAGGGGGCGGGCAGCCCCAGCATTTT
.	TRBD2	TRBV6-5	TRBJ2-3	CASSYKGLAVNTQYF	TGTGCCAGCAGTTACAAGGGACTAGCCGTAAATACGCAGTATTTT
.	TRBD1	TRBV6-6	TRBJ2-1	CASSYLGQGGREQFF	TGTGCCAGCAGCTACCTAGGACAGGGCGGGCGTGAGCAGTTCTTC
.	.	TRBV28	TRBJ2-7	CASSGTRTVTTYEQYF	TGTGCCAGCAGTGGAACTCGGACAGTTACAACCTACGAGCAGTACTTC
.	TRBD2	TRBV7-2	TRBJ2-2	CASSLVAGMAGELFF	TGTGCCAGCAGCTTAGTAGCGGGGATGGCCGGGGAGCTGTTTTTT
.	TRBD2	TRBV11-1	TRBJ2-1	CASSLLAGSLYNEQFF	TGTGCCAGCAGCTTGCTAGCGGGGTCCCTTTACAATGAGCAGTTCTTC
.	.	TRBV27	TRBJ2-5	CASSGPVQETQYF	TGTGCCAGCAGCGGACCGGTCCAAGAGACCCAGTACTTC
.	.	TRBV2	TRBJ2-4	CASSAGTENIQYF	TGTGCCAGCAGCGCCGGGACGGAAAACATTCAGTACTTC
.	.	TRBV28	TRBJ1-2	CASGQNYGYTF	TGTGCCAGCGGACAGAACTATGGCTACACCTTC
few	.	TRBV11-2	TRBJ2-7	CASSLSSGGEYEQYF	TGTGCCAGCAGCTTAAGTTCGGGGGGCGAATACGAGCAGTACTTC
.	.	TRBV6-5	TRBJ1-2	CASSYWGSSNYGYTF	TGTGCCAGCAGTTACTGGGGCAGTTCCAACTATGGCTACACCTTC
once	.	TRBV2	TRBJ2-3	CASSGWAGGRDTQYF	TGTGCCAGCAGTGGCTGGGCAGGGGGGAGAGATACGCAGTATTTT